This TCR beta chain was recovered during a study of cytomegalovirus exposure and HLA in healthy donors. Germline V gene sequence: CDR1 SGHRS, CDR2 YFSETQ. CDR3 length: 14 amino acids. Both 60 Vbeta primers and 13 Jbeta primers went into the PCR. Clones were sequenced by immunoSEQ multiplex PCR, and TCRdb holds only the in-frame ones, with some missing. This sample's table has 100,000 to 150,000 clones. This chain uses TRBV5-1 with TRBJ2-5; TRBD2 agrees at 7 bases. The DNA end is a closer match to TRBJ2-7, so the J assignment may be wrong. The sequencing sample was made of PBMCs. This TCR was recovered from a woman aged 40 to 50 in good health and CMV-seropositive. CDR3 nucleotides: TGCGCCAGCAGCTTCCTAGCGGACTCCTACGAGCAGTACTTC. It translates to CASSFLADSYEQYF.